What follows describes a single T cell receptor (beta chain). What it binds is unknown. All the people who gave samples were healthy bone marrow donors. The data were taken from a study of cytomegalovirus exposure and HLA in healthy donors. The length of the CDR3 is 15 residues. Trimming stripped 5 bases from V and 2 bases from J, with 16 bases between. Germline CDR1 and CDR2: SGHTA and FQGTGA. In the PCR, 60 Vbeta and 13 Jbeta primers were used. Method: immunoSEQ multiplex PCR; TCRdb's copy keeps in-frame clones and lacks some. Its table lists tens of thousands of clones. Study-level points and caveats: TCR beta V segments were, for the most part, productive about 87% or about 30% of the time in an earlier analysis. It was taken for granted in presence/absence analyses that sequencing depth across donors was roughly uniform. Rare TCR sequences predominated, though certain public TCRs were found in many donors.

V is TRBV7-3 and J is TRBJ2-7, with D perhaps TRBD2 (5 bases). The clonotype comes from a woman between 40 and 55 years old in good health and CMV-seropositive. Sequencing input: PBMCs. CDR3 loop: CASSPQPGSAYEQYF. CDR3 bases: TGTGCCAGCAGCCCCCAACCGGGGAGCGCCTACGAGCAGTACTTC. Full variable domain (rest looked up from reference TRBV7-3 and TRBJ2-7): GAGVSQTPSNKVTEKGKYVELRCDPISGHTALYWYRQSLGQGPEFLIYFQGTGAADDSGLPNDRFFAVRPEGSVSTLKIQRTERGDSAVYLCASSPQPGSAYEQYFGPGTRLTVT.